What follows are 12 T cell receptor beta chains derived from one specimen sequenced in a study of T-cell reconstitution after alpha-beta-depleted transplantation in children. Preparing the TCRbeta library involved the use of unique molecular identifiers. TCRdb called the PCR reads again in MiXCR, with one record for every CDR3 protein. The table includes hundreds of thousands of distinct CDR3 sequences, around 12% detected once. Sample: PBMCs, taken before TCRalphabeta/CD19-depleted stem cell transplant. The receptors come from a girl aged 2-15 years with congenital amegakaryocytic thrombocytopenia, due to receive a stem cell transplant.

This clonotype appeared many times. This rearrangement joins TRBV29-1 to TRBJ1-3; D is perhaps TRBD1 (6 bases). V was shortened by 6 bases and J by 0 bases, with 15 bases between the two germline ends. The germline V gene encodes CDR1 SQVTM and CDR2 ANQGSEA. This CDR3 spans 15 amino acids. CDR3 region: CSVLGGPTSGNTIYF. The CDR3 DNA reads TGCAGCGTCCTGGGGGGGCCGACCTCTGGAAACACCATATATTTT.

The V and J genes are TRBV18 and TRBJ2-7; no clear D gene. CDR3 length equals 15 residues. Between the trimmed V and J ends, which lost 5 bases and 1 base, there was a span of 15 bases. The V gene's germline CDR1 is KGHSH and CDR2 LQKENI. In DNA form, the CDR3 reads TGTGCCAGCTCAGGGTGGACGGAGCCTTCCTACGAGCAGTACTTC. Translation: CASSGWTEPSYEQYF.

Many counts were recorded for this clonotype. The gene calls are TRBV5-1 and TRBJ2-3; no clear D. V lost 4 bases and J 4 bases, leaving 10 bases between the germline ends. The germline CDR1 and CDR2 sequences are SGHRS and YFSETQ. The CDR3 sequence is 13 residues long. In DNA form, the CDR3 reads TGCGCCAGCAGCCCGCAATCCCCAGATACGCAGTATTTT. Its translation is CASSPQSPDTQYF.

This clonotype was observed a few times. The rearrangement uses TRBV5-1 and TRBJ2-2; 8 positions match TRBD2. The CDR3 totals 14 residues. Losses at the gene ends were 6 bases for V and 5 bases for J; bases not matched to a gene: 6. The germline V gene encodes CDR1 SGHRS and CDR2 YFSETQ. The CDR3 DNA is TGCGCCAGCAAAAAACTAGCGGATACCGGGGAGCTGTTTTTT. Translated, it gives CASKKLADTGELFF.

This clonotype was counted at least ten times. J is TRBJ2-3 and V is TRBV7-2; TRBD2 might be the D (5 bases). The V gene lost 0 bases and the J gene lost 1 base, with 11 bases spanning the gap. The CDR3 is 16 amino acids. CDR1 is SGHTA, CDR2 FQGNSA, per germline. The CDR3 loop reads CASSLAVRAGTDTQYF. DNA of the CDR3: TGTGCCAGCAGCTTAGCGGTGAGAGCGGGCACAGATACGCAGTATTTT.

This clonotype was detected many times. J is TRBJ2-2 and V is TRBV24-1; D is undetermined. The CDR3 runs to 15 residues. Germline V lookup: CDR1 KGHDR, CDR2 SFDVKD. Trimming shortened V by 3 bases and J by 7 bases, and 14 bases separated the two germline ends. Here the CDR3 reads CATSDLRGPLGELFF. CDR3 sequence (DNA): TGTGCCACCAGTGATCTACGCGGACCCCTCGGGGAGCTGTTTTTT.

This clonotype has a handful of counts. V usage is TRBV20-1 and J usage is TRBJ2-3; 9 bases map to TRBD2. After removal of 3 bases from V and 0 bases from J, the junction contained 4 bases not matched to a gene. CDR3 length: 15 amino acids. CDR1 is DFQATT, CDR2 SNEGSKA, per germline (reference sequence). This CDR3 reads CSARGAGGSTDTQYF. CDR3 sequence (DNA): TGCAGTGCTAGGGGAGCGGGAGGAAGCACAGATACGCAGTATTTT.

CDR3: CASSLQPGQGLLHGYTF. The CDR3 DNA sequence: TGCGCCAGCAGCTTACAACCGGGACAGGGGCTCCTCCATGGCTACACCTTC. The rearrangement uses TRBV5-1 and TRBJ1-2, with 10 bases that match TRBD1. Germline CDR1 SGHRS, CDR2 YFSETQ. The CDR3 has 17 residues. The J segment lost 6 bases and the V segment lost 2 bases, leaving 13 bases of the junction unmatched.

At least ten counts were recorded for this clonotype. This chain joins TRBV5-1 and TRBJ2-2; tentatively, D is TRBD1 (6 bases). Germline assignment: CDR1 SGHRS and CDR2 YFSETQ. V shed 2 bases and J shed 3 bases, with 11 bases lying between them. CDR3 length equals 15 residues. CDR3: CASSFRDTHTGELFF. In DNA, the CDR3 is TGCGCCAGCAGCTTCCGGGACACACACACCGGGGAGCTGTTTTTT.

A few counts support this clonotype. J is TRBJ2-7 and V is TRBV18, with 9 bases aligning to TRBD1. Trimming cost V 6 bases and J 3 bases; bases outside gene matches: 9. The CDR3 loop spans 15 amino acids. The germline V gene encodes CDR1 KGHSH and CDR2 LQKENI. CDR3 in DNA: TGTGCCAGCTCTCCGGGGACAGGGAATTTCTACGAGCAGTACTTC. Translation gives CASSPGTGNFYEQYF.

This clonotype occurred many times. The chain has TRBV20-1 and TRBJ2-7, with 8 bases lining up with TRBD1. The V and J ends lost 3 bases and 5 bases, in that order; junction bases with no gene match: 6. The CDR3 has 13 amino acids. Germline V gene sequence: CDR1 DFQATT, CDR2 SNEGSKA (reference sequence). The CDR3 DNA reads TGCAGTGCTAGCAGGGGGCGCATCGACGAGCAGTACTTC. This sequence encodes CSASRGRIDEQYF.

Worth noting for this clonotype: One base away lies a much larger clone, so this may be a sequencing read error. The chain combines TRBV7-9 with TRBJ2-7, with D perhaps matching TRBD2 (6 bases). Germline V CDR1 and CDR2: SEHNR, FQNEAQ (reference sequence). This CDR3 region has 15 residues. In DNA, the CDR3 is TGTGCCAGCAGCCATAGCGGTGGTGTGGCCTACGAGCAGCACTTC. It specifies CASSHSGGVAYEQHF.